This T cell receptor (beta chain) was sequenced for a study of T cell clonotyping in hematopoietic cell transplantation. Study findings and constraints: No sorting was done, leaving CD4 and CD8 contributions mixed. Pathologically expanded recipient clonotypes increased progressively from day 30 to day 180 as diversity fell. Broader posttransplant TCR repertoire diversity was predicted by graft donor and pretransplant recipient Inverse Simpson Index values.

This table comes from immunoSEQ multiplex PCR, and its TCRdb copy is limited to in-frame clones, with some not included. The sample has roughly 29,000 clones, 70% to 80% seen once; the top ten hold 5.5% to 8%. The V end lost 2 bases, the J end lost 3 bases, and 7 bases lay between the germline ends. Germline V CDR1 and CDR2: MNHNS, SASEGT. The CDR3 sequence is 13 residues long. To note about this clone: The antigen remains unidentified.

Time point of the sample: recipient sample about 28 days before transplant, after cytoreduction. The chain recombines TRBV6-1 with TRBJ2-5; D call uncertain. The TCR originated in a woman aged 30 to 39 with chronic myeloid leukemia. Some clones in this sample may be carry-over from other donors' samples. The sequences come from peripheral blood mononuclear cells, collected before stem cell transplant. The CDR3 is CASSEFPKETQYF. DNA for the CDR3: TGTGCCAGCAGTGAATTTCCCAAAGAGACCCAGTACTTC.